This T cell receptor beta chain came from a study of preoperative IRX-2 immunotherapy in early breast cancer. Treatment defined: preoperative locoregional IRX-2 cytokine immunotherapy. Preoperative locoregional IRX-2 cytokine immunotherapy was tested in the phase Ib source study. The junction had 14 bases not matched to a gene; V was cut back by 3 bases and J by 7 bases. The CDR3 sequence is 17 residues long. The germline gives CDR1 MDHEN, CDR2 SYDVKM. TCRdb's table, derived via immunoSEQ multiplex PCR, lists solely in-frame clones and lacks some. The table has 20,000 to 30,000 clones, approximately 90% seen once.

J is TRBJ2-5 and V is TRBV28, with TRBD1 identical over 10 bases. The sequence was collected from a human donor with breast cancer. Here the sequenced sample was tumor tissue, taken after IRX-2 immunotherapy. CDR3 loop: CASSFPPGQGSRGTQYF. As DNA, the CDR3 is TGTGCCAGCAGTTTCCCGCCGGGACAGGGGTCGCGAGGGACCCAGTACTTC.